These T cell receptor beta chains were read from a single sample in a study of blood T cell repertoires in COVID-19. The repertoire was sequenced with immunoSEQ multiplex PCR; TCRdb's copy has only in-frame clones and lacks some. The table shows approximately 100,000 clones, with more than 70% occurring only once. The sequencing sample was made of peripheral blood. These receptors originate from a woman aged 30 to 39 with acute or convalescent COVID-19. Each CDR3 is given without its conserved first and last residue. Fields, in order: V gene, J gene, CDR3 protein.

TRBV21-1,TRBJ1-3,ASSYLGTGYLPGNTIY
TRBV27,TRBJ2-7,ASSFGIAYEQY
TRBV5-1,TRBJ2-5,ASSLAGGQETQY
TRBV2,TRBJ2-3,ASGRASGGTDTQY
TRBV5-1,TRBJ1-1,ASSRTGTGIMNTEAF
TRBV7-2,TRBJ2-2,ASSLSSTGELF
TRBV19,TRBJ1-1,ASSPSETGKAF
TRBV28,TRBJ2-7,ASNLRGGGYEQY
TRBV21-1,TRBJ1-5,ASSKAVAGRSNQPQH
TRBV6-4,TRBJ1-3,ATSKKKGEGRASGNTIY
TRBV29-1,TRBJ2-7,SGGLSSYEQY
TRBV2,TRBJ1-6,ATGGNSPLH
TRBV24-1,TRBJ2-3,ATEAGRFSTDTQY
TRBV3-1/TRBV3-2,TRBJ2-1,ASSYQGAGEQF
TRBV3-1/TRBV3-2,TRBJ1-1,ASSQETGNTEAF
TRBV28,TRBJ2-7,ASSLLRWYEQY
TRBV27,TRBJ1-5,ASRGGGGEQPQH
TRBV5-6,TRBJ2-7,ASSFATGAYEQY
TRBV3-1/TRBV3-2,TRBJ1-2,ASSHYRGGYGYT
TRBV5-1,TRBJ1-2,ASSLEEAGVNYGYT
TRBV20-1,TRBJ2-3,SATGTDTQY
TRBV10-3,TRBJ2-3,AISGGTAGLDTQY
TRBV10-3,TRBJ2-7,AITRDLAGGPNAYEQY
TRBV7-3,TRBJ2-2,ASSLLAGGTGELF
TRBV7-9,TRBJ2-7,ASARGQGTSYEQY
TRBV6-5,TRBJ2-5,ASEETGLMKTQY
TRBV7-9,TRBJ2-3,ASSSSGFWGSDTQY
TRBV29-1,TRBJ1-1,SVQQGLGDTEAF
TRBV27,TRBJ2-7,ASSLSWQGGYEQY
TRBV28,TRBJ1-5,ASSLGGAGQPQH
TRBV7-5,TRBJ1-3,VRSTQEYSGNTIY
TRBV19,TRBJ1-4,ASRTGRPNEKLF
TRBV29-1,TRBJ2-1,SERQGSSYNEQF
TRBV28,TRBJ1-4,ASSRRMTDSHEKLF
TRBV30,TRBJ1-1,AWSKKREMNTEAF
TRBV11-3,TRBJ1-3,ASTLSGNTIY
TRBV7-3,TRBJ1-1,ASSSPPDRLMNTEAF
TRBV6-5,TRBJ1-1,ASRPDIMNTEAF
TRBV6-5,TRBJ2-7,ASLRRGSSYEQY
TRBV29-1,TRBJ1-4,SAHWTGEEKLF
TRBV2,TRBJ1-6,ASSPRGLNSPLH
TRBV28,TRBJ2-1,ASSLTTLEQF
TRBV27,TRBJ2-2,ASSSPGQGAGELF
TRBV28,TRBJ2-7,ANARQGWGEQY
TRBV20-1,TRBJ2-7,SASWDRGPYEQY
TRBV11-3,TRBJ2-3,ASSGQGALSTDTQY
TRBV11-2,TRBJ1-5,ASSLRTGENQPQH
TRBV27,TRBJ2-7,ASSLTSGYEQY
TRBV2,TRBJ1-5,ASRGGPFSNQPQH
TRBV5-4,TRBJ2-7,PNRGGSYEQY
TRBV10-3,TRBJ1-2,AISDEDPLANYGYT
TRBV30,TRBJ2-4,AWDPGQQNIQY
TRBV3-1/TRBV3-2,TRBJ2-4,ASSTSGGTNIQY
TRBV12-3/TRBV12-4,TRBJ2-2,ASSSTGTGELF
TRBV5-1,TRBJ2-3,ASSSLTSGGADTQY
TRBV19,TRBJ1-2,ASSLAKGDQALYGYT
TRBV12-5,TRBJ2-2,ASGPLGGGTGELF